This T cell receptor beta chain came from a study of cytomegalovirus exposure and HLA in healthy donors (TCRdb year 2017). General notes on the study: The 670 or so repertoires of the first cohort and the roughly 120 validation repertoires were produced on the same platform, according to a later analysis. The study aimed to test whether signatures of past pathogen exposure could be identified by cataloging public T cell receptors. Along with the approximately 650-subject first cohort, a separate validation cohort of over a hundred different subjects was used. To predict cytomegalovirus infection status, the study combined high-throughput TCR immunosequencing, statistical association of individual TCRs with disease status, and machine learning. General findings and caveats noted by the study authors: In a later analysis, TCRs clustered in the first cohort were found to also tend to co-occur in the 120 or so validation repertoires, with 94% of cluster scores above 0. It was suggested by the authors that the approach could potentially be generalized to other disease states and immunological phenotypes. Most TCR sequences were observed very rarely across donors, whereas some public TCRs were present in many individuals. A later analysis had no HLA typing for the validation cohort, so co-occurrence there was scored across all 110 or so repertoires. The study listed 150 to 200 TCR beta chains as associated with cytomegalovirus. The classifier was reported to diagnose cytomegalovirus status with high specificity and sensitivity in both the original and validation cohorts. A few of the identified cytomegalovirus-associated TCR beta chains were confirmed in vitro to be specific for cytomegalovirus antigens.

To note about this clone: No cognate antigen has been identified for it. Base quality data are lacking; no much larger clone is found one base away.

Reading from cysteine to phenylalanine, the CDR3 counts 15 amino acids. Left in the record is the CDR3 DNA by itself, 45 bases read in frame from the first base. CDR1 MDHEN and CDR2 SYDVKM are derived from the germline V gene. Trimming removed 4 bases from V and 0 bases from J; the gene matches leave 2 bases unexplained. Donors formed part of the validation cohort, which comprised 95 to 150 subjects and was distinct from the first cohort of 666 subjects. The library was produced with the immunoSEQ multiplex PCR assay. Processing in the source paper ran as follows. A statistical classification framework was developed to diagnose cytomegalovirus status using the catalog of TCR beta chain sequences. TCRdb obtained this table from immuneACCESS and retained in-frame rearrangements with V and J assigned. These tables miss some clones; where compared with another copy, unresolved V genes account for less than half of the shortfall, and the remainder is unexplained. That table gives V, J and clone size, and the DNA gave D and trimming. Counted in this sample were fewer than 150,000 clones; 88% of them appeared once. 6.5% to 8.5% of the sample is taken by the ten largest.

This TCR came from a woman aged 18-29 years in good health and CMV-seropositive. The sample comprised PBMCs. The chain links TRBV28 with TRBJ1-2, with 10 bases aligning to TRBD1. The nucleotide sequence is given as TGTGCCAGCAGTTCCGGGACAGGGGCTAACTATGGCTACACCTTC. Its translation reads: CASSSGTGANYGYTF.